The table lists the clone carrying this T cell receptor beta chain with many counts. Its antigen is undetermined. TCR alpha and beta CDR3 regions were amplified from RNA using iRepertoire nested multiplex PCR. One-step reverse transcription and amplification started from approximately 100-400 ng of tissue mRNA or PBMC total RNA. TCRdb used MiXCR to reprocess the multiplex PCR reads, holding one entry per CDR3 protein. The data show approximately 120,000 distinct CDR3 sequences, roughly 24% seen once. These data are taken from a study of glioma-infiltrating T cells. Regarding the study as a whole: Non-neoplastic patients had below-expected tissue-blood divergence, while all gliomas exceeded expectation. CDR3 overlap between tissue and blood was very small.

The CDR3 sequence is 16 residues long. Per the germline V gene, CDR1 is MNHEY and CDR2 is SMNVEV (reference sequence). Trimming removed 5 bases from V and 0 bases from J, with 16 bases in between. This TCR was recovered from a human donor with low-grade glioma or glioblastoma, undergoing nonglioma brain surgery, or in good health (not recorded which). The J gene is TRBJ2-5, the V gene TRBV27; D may be TRBD1 (7 bases). Sequences were obtained from glioma tissue, nonneoplastic brain tissue, or PBMCs (not recorded which). CDR3 residues: CASSQDGGGYQETQYF. CDR3 bases: TGTGCCAGCAGTCAGGACGGAGGGGGCTACCAAGAGACCCAGTACTTC.